Sequencing of this TCR beta chain was carried out in a study of CD8 T cells in Susac syndrome. The CDR3 runs to 16 residues. V was clipped by 1 base and J by 3 bases, with 13 bases between them. From germline, CDR1 is SGHVS and CDR2 FQNEAQ. Sequencing of TCR beta, carried out with a high-throughput approach, was applied to CD8+ and CD4+ T cells from the blood. RNA amounts of roughly 0.5 to 1 ug underwent reverse transcription with random hexamers. MiXCR was run by TCRdb on the immunoSEQ multiplex PCR reads, yielding one entry per CDR3 protein. The sample has 400,000 to 550,000 distinct CDR3 sequences, 85% to 90% seen once.

The sample comprised CD8+ T cells from PBMCs. The sequence was collected from a human donor with multiple sclerosis. V is TRBV7-8 and J is TRBJ2-1; tentative D call: TRBD1 (6 bases). CDR3 nucleotides: TGTGCCAGCAGCTTAGGATATAGGGACATCTACAATGAGCAGTTCTTC. Protein sequence: CASSLGYRDIYNEQFF.